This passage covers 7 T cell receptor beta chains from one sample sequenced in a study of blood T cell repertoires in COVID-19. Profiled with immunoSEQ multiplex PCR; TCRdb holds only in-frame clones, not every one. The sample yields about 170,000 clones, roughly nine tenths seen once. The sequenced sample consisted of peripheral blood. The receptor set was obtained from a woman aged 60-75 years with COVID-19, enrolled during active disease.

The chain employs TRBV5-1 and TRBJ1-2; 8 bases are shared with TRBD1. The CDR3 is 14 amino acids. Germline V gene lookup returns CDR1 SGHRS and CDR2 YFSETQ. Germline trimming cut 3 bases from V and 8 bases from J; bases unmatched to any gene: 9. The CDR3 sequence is CASSYNQGARGYTF. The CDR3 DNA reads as TGCGCCAGCAGCTACAATCAGGGGGCCCGCGGCTACACCTTC.

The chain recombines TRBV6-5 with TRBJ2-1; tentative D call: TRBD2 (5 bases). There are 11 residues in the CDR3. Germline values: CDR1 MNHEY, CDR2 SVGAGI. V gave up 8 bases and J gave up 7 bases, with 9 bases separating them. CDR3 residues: CASSTTNEQFF. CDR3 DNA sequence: TGTGCCAGCTCGACTACTAATGAGCAGTTCTTC.

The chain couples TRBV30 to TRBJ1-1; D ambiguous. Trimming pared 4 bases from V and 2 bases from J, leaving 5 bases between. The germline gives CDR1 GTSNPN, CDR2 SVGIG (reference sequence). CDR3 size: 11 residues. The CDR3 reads CAWKTNTEAFF. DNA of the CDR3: TGTGCCTGGAAGACTAACACTGAAGCTTTCTTT.

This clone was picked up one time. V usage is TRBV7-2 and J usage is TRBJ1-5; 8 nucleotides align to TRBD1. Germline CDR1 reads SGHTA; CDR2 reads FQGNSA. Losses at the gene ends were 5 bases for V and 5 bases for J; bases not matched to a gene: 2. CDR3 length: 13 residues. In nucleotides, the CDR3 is TGTGCCAGCAGCCAGGGGGCTTATCAGCCCCAGCATTTT. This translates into CASSQGAYQPQHF.

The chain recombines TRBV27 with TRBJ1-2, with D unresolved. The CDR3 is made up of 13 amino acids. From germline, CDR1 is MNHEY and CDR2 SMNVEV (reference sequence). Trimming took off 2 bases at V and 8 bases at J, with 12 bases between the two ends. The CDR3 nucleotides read TGTGCCAGCAGTTTAGGGCCATATGGCGGCTACACCTTC. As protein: CASSLGPYGGYTF.

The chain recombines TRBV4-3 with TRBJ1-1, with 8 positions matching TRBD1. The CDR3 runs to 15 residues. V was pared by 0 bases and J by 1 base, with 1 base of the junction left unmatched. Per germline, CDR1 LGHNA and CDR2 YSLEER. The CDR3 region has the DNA TGCGCCAGCAGCCAAGAGGGACAGGCGAACACTGAAGCTTTCTTT. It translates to CASSQEGQANTEAFF.

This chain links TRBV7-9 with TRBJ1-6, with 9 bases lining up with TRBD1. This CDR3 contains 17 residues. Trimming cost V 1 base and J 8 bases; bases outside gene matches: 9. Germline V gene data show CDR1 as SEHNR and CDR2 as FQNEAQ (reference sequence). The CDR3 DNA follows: TGTGCCAGCAGCTTAGTAGGAGGACAGGGGAGGCATTCACCCCTCCACTTT. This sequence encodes CASSLVGGQGRHSPLHF.